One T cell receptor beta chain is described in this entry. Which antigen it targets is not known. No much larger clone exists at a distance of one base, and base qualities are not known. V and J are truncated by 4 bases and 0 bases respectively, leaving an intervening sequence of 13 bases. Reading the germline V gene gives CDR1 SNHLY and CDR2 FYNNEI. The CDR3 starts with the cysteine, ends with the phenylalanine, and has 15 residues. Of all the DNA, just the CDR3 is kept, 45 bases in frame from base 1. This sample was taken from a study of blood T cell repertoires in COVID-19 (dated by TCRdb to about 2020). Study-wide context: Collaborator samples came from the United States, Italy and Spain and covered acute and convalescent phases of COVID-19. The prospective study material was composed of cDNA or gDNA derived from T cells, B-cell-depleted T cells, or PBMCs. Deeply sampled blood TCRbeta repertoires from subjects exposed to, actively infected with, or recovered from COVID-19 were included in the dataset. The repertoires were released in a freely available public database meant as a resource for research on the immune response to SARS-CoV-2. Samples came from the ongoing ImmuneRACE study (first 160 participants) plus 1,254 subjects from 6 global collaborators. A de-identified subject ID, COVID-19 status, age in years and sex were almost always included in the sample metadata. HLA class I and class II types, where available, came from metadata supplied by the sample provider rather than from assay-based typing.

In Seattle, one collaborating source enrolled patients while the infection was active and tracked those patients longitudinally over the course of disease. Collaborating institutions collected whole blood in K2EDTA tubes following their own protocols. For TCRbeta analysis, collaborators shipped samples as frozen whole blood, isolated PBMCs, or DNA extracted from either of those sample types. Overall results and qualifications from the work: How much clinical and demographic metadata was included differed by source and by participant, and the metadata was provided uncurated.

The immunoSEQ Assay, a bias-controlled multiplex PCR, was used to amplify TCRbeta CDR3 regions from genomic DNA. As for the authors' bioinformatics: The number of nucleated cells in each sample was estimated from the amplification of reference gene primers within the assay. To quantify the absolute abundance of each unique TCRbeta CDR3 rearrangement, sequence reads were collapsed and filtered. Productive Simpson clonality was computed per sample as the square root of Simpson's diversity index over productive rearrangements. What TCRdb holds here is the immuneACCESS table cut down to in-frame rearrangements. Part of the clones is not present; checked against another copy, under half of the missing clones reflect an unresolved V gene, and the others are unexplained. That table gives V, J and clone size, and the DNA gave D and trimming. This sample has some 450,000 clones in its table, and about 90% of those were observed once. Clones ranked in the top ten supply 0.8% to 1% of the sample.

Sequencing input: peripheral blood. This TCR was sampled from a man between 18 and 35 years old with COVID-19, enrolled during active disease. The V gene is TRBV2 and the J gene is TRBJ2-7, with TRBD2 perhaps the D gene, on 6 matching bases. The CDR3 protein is CASSGLAATSYEQYF. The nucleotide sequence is TGTGCCAGCAGTGGGTTAGCGGCCACCTCCTACGAGCAGTACTTC. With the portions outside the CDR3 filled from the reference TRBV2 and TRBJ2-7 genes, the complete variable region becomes EPEVTQTPSHQVTQMGQEVILRCVPISNHLYFYWYRQILGQKVEFLVSFYNNEISEKSEIFDDQFSVERPDGSNFTLKIRSTKLEDSAMYFCASSGLAATSYEQYFGPGTRLTVT.